The present entry profiles one T cell receptor (beta chain) with its context. Its matching antigen is unknown. An overlapping HIV-1 Gag peptide pool stimulated these cells at approximately 1 ug/peptide/mL. Memory cells lacking CD40L and CD69 with high CD45RO were sorted. This sample is part of a study of persistence of HIV-infected CD4 T cells. The length of the CDR3 is 15 residues. The V gene's germline CDR1 is MGHRA and CDR2 YSYEKL. V was trimmed by 0 bases and J by 7 bases, leaving 10 bases between them. This was the immunoSEQ version 4 assay in survey mode. Using immunoSEQ multiplex PCR, the repertoire was profiled, and TCRdb retains in-frame clones only, with some absent. The table includes 35,000 to 45,000 clones, over 75% detected once. Study-wide findings and caveats: Degenerate expanded CDR3beta sequences were enriched among CMV- and Gag-responding cells.

The chain links TRBV4-1 to TRBJ1-6, with D uncertain. The sequence was collected from an adult with HIV. The donor label of this sample is uncertain. Sequences were derived from cultured CD4+ T cells from PBMCs, sampled from a patient who received antiretroviral therapy. CDR3 DNA: TGCGCCAGCAGCCAAGATAGTGCGGGAAATTCACCCCTCCACTTT. Its protein is CASSQDSAGNSPLHF.